Following are 5 T cell receptor beta chains from one sample sequenced in a study of T cell changes during pregnancy in multiple sclerosis (dated by TCRdb to 2018 to 2020). Library preparation was by the immunoSEQ multiplex PCR assay. What TCRdb holds here is the immuneACCESS table cut down to in-frame rearrangements. Part of the clones is not present; checked against another copy, under half of the missing clones reflect an unresolved V gene, and the others are unexplained. This sample gives about 21,000 clones in total; about 88% of them show up just once. Of the sample, around 8% is held by the ten largest clones. Sequences were derived from CD8+ T cells from peripheral blood mononuclear cells, sampled in the second trimester of pregnancy. The receptors shown here come from a female donor in good health, enrolled as a control in a pregnancy study.

V gene TRBV19 combines with J gene TRBJ2-1, with 9 nucleotides matching TRBD1. CDR3 length: 18 residues. J gave up 3 bases and V 2 bases, and 11 bases lay outside the gene matches. CDR1 and CDR2 from the germline V gene are LNHDA and SQIVND (reference sequence). The CDR3 DNA reads TGTGCCAGTAGTATACCATGGACAGGGGTGGGGGACTACAATGAGCAGTTCTTC. Encoded protein: CASSIPWTGVGDYNEQFF. Using reference TRBV19 and TRBJ2-1 for the parts outside the CDR3, the full variable domain is DGGITQSPKYLFRKEGQNVTLSCEQNLNHDAMYWYRQDPGQGLRLIYYSQIVNDFQKGDIAEGYSVSREKKESFPLTVTSAQKNPTAFYLCASSIPWTGVGDYNEQFFGPGTRLTVL.

V and J are TRBV9 and TRBJ2-7; 7 positions match TRBD1. CDR1 and CDR2 (germline): SGDLS, YYNGEE. V lost 3 bases and J lost 3; bases outside the gene matches: 0. The CDR3 loop spans 12 amino acids. CDR3: CASSGDSYEQYF. CDR3 DNA sequence: TGTGCCAGCAGCGGGGACAGCTACGAGCAGTACTTC.

This clone was seen once. Other DNA sequences in the same sample also yield this CDR3. This chain uses TRBV19 with TRBJ1-5; D is undetermined. Trimming pared 2 bases from V and 0 bases from J, leaving 5 bases between. Germline assignment: CDR1 LNHDA and CDR2 SQIVND (reference sequence). This CDR3 is built from 14 residues. The DNA of the CDR3 is TGTGCCAGTAGTATACGGGATAGCAATCAGCCCCAGCATTTT. It is translated as CASSIRDSNQPQHF. Drawing the rest from reference TRBV19 and TRBJ1-5, the complete variable domain is DGGITQSPKYLFRKEGQNVTLSCEQNLNHDAMYWYRQDPGQGLRLIYYSQIVNDFQKGDIAEGYSVSREKKESFPLTVTSAQKNPTAFYLCASSIRDSNQPQHFGDGTRLSIL.

The gene calls are TRBV6-5 and TRBJ1-2, with 10 bases identical to TRBD1. Trimming at V came to 0 bases and at J to 8 bases, leaving 9 bases not matched to a gene. The length of the CDR3 is 16 residues. Germline assignment: CDR1 MNHEY and CDR2 SVGAGI. CDR3 amino acids: CASSYSGTGAPGGYTF. The CDR3 DNA follows: TGTGCCAGCAGTTACTCCGGGACAGGGGCCCCGGGGGGCTACACCTTC.

The chain recombines TRBV6-1 with TRBJ2-7, with D possibly being TRBD2 (6 bases). The CDR3 is 14 residues long. V lost 8 bases, J lost 7 bases, and 21 bases lay in between. In germline, CDR1 is MNHNS, CDR2 SASEGT. The CDR3 loop is CASGLSQLGGEQYF. As DNA, the CDR3 is TGTGCCAGCGGACTGAGCCAACTCGGGGGTGAGCAGTACTTC.